The rows below give T cell receptor beta chains drawn from one sample of a study of T cell responses to AZD1222 COVID-19 vaccine. This table comes from immunoSEQ multiplex PCR, and its TCRdb copy is limited to in-frame clones, with some not included. The data contain just under 150,000 clones, around 90% of them singletons. Sequencing used peripheral blood, obtained 28 days after the second dose of the MenACWY control vaccine. The receptor set was obtained from an adult who received the MenACWY meningococcal vaccine as a control. CDR3s include the opening cysteine and the closing phenylalanine or tryptophan. A D gene is named only where the DNA matches it firmly. Part of the rows lack a size; the others show once, few, many or a class for expanded clones.

V: TRBV11-3; size: .; J: TRBJ2-4; D: .; CDR3: CASSSTEAKNIQYF; DNA: TGTGCCAGCAGCTCCACGGAAGCCAAAAACATTCAGTACTTC
V: TRBV7-7; size: .; J: TRBJ2-7; D: .; CDR3: CASIIQLRAAYEQYF; DNA: TGTGCTAGCATCATACAACTCCGGGCGGCCTACGAGCAGTACTTC
V: TRBV30; size: .; J: TRBJ2-5; D: .; CDR3: CAWSAPGLETQYF; DNA: TGTGCCTGGAGTGCTCCGGGCTTGGAGACCCAGTACTTC
V: TRBV9; size: .; J: TRBJ1-5; D: TRBD1; CDR3: CASSPGQERNQPQHF; DNA: TGTGCCAGCAGCCCCGGACAGGAGAGAAATCAGCCCCAGCATTTT
V: TRBV19; size: .; J: TRBJ2-5; D: TRBD1; CDR3: CASSIVPYSGGGETQYF; DNA: TGTGCCAGTAGTATCGTCCCGTATTCAGGGGGCGGCGAGACCCAGTACTTC
V: TRBV18; size: .; J: TRBJ2-1; D: TRBD2; CDR3: CASSPSQTGTSKFF; DNA: TGTGCCAGCTCACCGTCTCAGACCGGGACTAGCAAGTTCTTC
V: TRBV7-2; size: .; J: TRBJ2-1; D: .; CDR3: CASSLGSRQFF; DNA: TGTGCCAGCAGCTTAGGGAGTAGGCAGTTCTTC
V: TRBV7-9; size: .; J: TRBJ2-7; D: .; CDR3: CASSLAGVENEQYF; DNA: TGTGCCAGCAGCTTAGCCGGGGTGGAAAACGAGCAGTACTTC
V: TRBV5-1; size: .; J: TRBJ2-5; D: TRBD1; CDR3: CASSLATGVETQYF; DNA: TGCGCCAGCAGCTTGGCAACAGGGGTAGAGACCCAGTACTTC
V: TRBV9; size: .; J: TRBJ2-3; D: TRBD2; CDR3: CASSVAGTSGGSDTQYF; DNA: TGTGCCAGCAGCGTAGCCGGGACTAGCGGGGGGTCAGATACGCAGTATTTT
V: TRBV12-3/TRBV12-4; size: .; J: TRBJ1-1; D: .; CDR3: CASSLQQTEAFF; DNA: TGTGCCAGCAGTTTACAACAGACTGAAGCTTTCTTT
V: TRBV7-3; size: .; J: TRBJ1-1; D: .; CDR3: CASSLRGPLAEAFF; DNA: TGTGCCAGCAGCTTAAGGGGGCCCCTGGCTGAAGCTTTCTTT
V: TRBV9; size: .; J: TRBJ2-7; D: .; CDR3: CASSVEGGPSYEQYF; DNA: TGTGCCAGCAGCGTAGAGGGGGGTCCCTCCTACGAGCAGTACTTC
V: TRBV27; size: .; J: TRBJ1-1; D: .; CDR3: CASRPTGTSSPMMAVSAFF; DNA: TGTGCCAGCAGGCCCACCGGGACATCCTCCCCAATGATGGCGGTTTCGGCTTTCTTT
V: TRBV4-2; size: .; J: TRBJ1-4; D: .; CDR3: CASSQDAGEKLFF; DNA: TGTGCCAGCAGCCAAGATGCAGGTGAAAAACTGTTTTTT
V: TRBV15; size: once; J: TRBJ1-3; D: .; CDR3: CATSRAAGNTIYF; DNA: TGTGCCACCAGCAGAGCCGCTGGAAACACCATATATTTT
V: TRBV5-8; size: .; J: TRBJ1-2; D: .; CDR3: CASSFDSVRGYGYTF; DNA: TGTGCCAGCAGCTTTGATTCGGTCAGGGGCTATGGCTACACCTTC
V: TRBV12-3/TRBV12-4; size: .; J: TRBJ1-3; D: .; CDR3: CASKGSSGNTIYF; DNA: TGTGCCAGCAAGGGGAGCTCTGGAAACACCATATATTTT
V: TRBV2; size: .; J: TRBJ1-5; D: .; CDR3: CASSGQGSQPQHF; DNA: TGTGCCAGCAGTGGGCAGGGATCACAGCCCCAGCATTTT
V: TRBV24-1; size: .; J: TRBJ2-5; D: TRBD1; CDR3: CATSPSTGGAKTQYF; DNA: TGTGCCACCAGCCCGAGCACAGGGGGCGCGAAGACCCAGTACTTC
V: TRBV19; size: few; J: TRBJ2-1; D: .; CDR3: CASSLEGGRDYNEQFF; DNA: TGTGCCAGTAGTTTGGAGGGGGGACGGGACTACAATGAGCAGTTCTTC
V: TRBV28; size: .; J: TRBJ2-4; D: .; CDR3: CASRDLAKNIQYF; DNA: TGTGCCAGCAGGGACCTAGCCAAAAACATTCAGTACTTC
V: TRBV19; size: .; J: TRBJ2-7; D: .; CDR3: CASSITYAYEQYF; DNA: TGTGCCAGTAGTATAACGTATGCCTACGAGCAGTACTTC
V: TRBV5-4; size: few; J: TRBJ1-2; D: .; CDR3: CASSLGQAGGYTF; DNA: TGTGCCAGCAGCTTGGGGCAGGCTGGCGGCTACACCTTC
V: TRBV6-6; size: .; J: TRBJ2-7; D: TRBD1; CDR3: CASSGGQGSYEQYF; DNA: TGTGCCAGCAGTGGGGGACAGGGGTCCTACGAGCAGTACTTC
V: TRBV2; size: .; J: TRBJ1-4; D: TRBD1; CDR3: CASSERDREKLFF; DNA: TGTGCCAGCAGTGAAAGGGACAGGGAAAAACTGTTTTTT